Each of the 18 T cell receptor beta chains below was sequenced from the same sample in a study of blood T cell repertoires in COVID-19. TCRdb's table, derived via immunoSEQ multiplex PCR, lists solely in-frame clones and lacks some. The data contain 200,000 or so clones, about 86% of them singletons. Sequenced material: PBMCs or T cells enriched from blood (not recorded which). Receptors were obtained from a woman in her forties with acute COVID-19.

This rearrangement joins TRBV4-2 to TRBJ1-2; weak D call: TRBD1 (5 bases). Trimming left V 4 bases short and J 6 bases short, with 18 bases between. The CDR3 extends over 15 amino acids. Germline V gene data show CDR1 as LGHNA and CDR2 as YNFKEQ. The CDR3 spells CASSPERAGNDGYTF. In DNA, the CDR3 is TGTGCCAGCAGCCCGGAAAGGGCAGGGAACGATGGCTACACCTTC.

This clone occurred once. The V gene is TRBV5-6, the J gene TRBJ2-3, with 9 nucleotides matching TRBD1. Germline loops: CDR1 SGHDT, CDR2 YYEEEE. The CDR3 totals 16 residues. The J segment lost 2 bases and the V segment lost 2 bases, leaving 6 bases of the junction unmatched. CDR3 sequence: CASSFNRGRVTDTQYF. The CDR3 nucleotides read TGTGCCAGCAGCTTTAACAGGGGGCGGGTCACAGATACGCAGTATTTT.

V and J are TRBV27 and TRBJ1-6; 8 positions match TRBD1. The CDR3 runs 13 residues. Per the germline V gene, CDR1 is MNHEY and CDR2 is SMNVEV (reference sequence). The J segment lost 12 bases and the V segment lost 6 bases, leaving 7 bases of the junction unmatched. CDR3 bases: TGTGCCAGCAGGGAGACAGGGGAGGTACCCCTCCACTTT. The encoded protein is CASRETGEVPLHF.

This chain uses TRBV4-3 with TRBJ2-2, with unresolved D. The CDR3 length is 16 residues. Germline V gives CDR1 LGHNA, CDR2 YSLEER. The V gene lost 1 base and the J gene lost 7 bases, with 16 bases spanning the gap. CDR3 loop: CASSQVRLPRIGELFF. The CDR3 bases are TGCGCCAGCAGCCAAGTACGGCTCCCCAGGATCGGGGAGCTGTTTTTT.

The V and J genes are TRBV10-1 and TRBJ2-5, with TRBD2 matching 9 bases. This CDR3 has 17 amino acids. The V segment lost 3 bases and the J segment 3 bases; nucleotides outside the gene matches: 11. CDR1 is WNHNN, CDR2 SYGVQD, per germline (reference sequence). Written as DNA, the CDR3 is TGCGCCAGCAGTGAAGCCGGGCTAGCGGGGCCCAAAGAGACCCAGTACTTC. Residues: CASSEAGLAGPKETQYF.

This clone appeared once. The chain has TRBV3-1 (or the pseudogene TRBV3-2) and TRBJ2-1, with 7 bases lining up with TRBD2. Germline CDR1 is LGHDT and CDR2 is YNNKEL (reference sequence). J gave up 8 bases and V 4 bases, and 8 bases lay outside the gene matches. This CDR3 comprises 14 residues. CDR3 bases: TGTGCCAGCAGCCTCAGAGCGGGGTTCGATGAGCAGTTCTTC. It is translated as CASSLRAGFDEQFF.

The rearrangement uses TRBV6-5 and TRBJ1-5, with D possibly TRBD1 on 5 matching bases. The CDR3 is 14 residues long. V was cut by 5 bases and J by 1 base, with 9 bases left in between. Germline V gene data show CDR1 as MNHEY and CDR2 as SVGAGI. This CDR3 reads CASSKRQSNQPQHF. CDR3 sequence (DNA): TGTGCCAGCAGTAAACGACAGAGCAATCAGCCCCAGCATTTT.

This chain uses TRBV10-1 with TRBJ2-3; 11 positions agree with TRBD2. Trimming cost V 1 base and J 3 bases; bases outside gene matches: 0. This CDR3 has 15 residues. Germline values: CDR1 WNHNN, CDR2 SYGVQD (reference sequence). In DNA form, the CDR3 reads TGCGCCAGCAGTGAGTTAGCGGGGGGGACAGATACGCAGTATTTT. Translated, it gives CASSELAGGTDTQYF.

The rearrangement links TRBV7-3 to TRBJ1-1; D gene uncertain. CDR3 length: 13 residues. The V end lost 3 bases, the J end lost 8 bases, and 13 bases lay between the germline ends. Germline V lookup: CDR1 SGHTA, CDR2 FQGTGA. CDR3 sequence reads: CASSFSQATEAFF. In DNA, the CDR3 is TGTGCCAGCAGCTTTTCCCAGGCGACCGAAGCTTTCTTT. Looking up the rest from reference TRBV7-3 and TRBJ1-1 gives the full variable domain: GAGVSQTPSNKVTEKGKYVELRCDPISGHTALYWYRQSLGQGPEFLIYFQGTGAADDSGLPNDRFFAVRPEGSVSTLKIQRTERGDSAVYLCASSFSQATEAFFGQGTRLTVV.

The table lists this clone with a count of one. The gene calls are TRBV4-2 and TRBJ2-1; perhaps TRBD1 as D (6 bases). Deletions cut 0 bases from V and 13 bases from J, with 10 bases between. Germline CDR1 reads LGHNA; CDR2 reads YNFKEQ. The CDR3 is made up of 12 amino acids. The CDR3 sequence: CASSQEGTRQFF. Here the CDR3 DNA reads TGTGCCAGCAGCCAAGAGGGGACACGTCAGTTCTTC.

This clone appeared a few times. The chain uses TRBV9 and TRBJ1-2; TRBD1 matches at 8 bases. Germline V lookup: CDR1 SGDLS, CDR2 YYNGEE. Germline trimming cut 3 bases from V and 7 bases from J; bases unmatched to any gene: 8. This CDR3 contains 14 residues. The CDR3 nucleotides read TGTGCCAGCAGCGAGGGACAGGACTTCCCTGGCTACACCTTC. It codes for CASSEGQDFPGYTF.

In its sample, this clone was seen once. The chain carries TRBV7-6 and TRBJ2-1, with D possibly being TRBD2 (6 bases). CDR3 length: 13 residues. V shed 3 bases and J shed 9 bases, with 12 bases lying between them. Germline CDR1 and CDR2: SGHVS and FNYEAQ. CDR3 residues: CASSFRQEGEQFF. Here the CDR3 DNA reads TGTGCCAGCAGCTTCCGCCAGGAGGGTGAGCAGTTCTTC.

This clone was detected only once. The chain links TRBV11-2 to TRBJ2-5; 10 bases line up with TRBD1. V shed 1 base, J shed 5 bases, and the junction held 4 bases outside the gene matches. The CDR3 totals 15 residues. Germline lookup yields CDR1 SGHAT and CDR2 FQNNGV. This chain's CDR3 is CASSLARTGGETQYF. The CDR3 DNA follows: TGTGCCAGCAGCTTAGCCCGGACAGGGGGGGAGACCCAGTACTTC.

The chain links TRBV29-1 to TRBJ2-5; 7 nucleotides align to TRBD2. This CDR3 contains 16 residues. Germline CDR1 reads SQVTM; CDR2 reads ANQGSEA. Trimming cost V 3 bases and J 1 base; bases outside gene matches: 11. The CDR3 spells CSVEREGSFSQETQYF. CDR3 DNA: TGCAGCGTTGAGAGGGAGGGGAGCTTCAGCCAAGAGACCCAGTACTTC.

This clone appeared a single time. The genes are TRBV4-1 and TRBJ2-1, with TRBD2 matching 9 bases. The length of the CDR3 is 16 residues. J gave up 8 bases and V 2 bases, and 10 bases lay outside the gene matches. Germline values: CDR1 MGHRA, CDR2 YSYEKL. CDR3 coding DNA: TGCGCCAGCAGCCAAAGTGTAGCGGGGGCCGCCGATGAGCAGTTCTTC. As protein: CASSQSVAGAADEQFF.

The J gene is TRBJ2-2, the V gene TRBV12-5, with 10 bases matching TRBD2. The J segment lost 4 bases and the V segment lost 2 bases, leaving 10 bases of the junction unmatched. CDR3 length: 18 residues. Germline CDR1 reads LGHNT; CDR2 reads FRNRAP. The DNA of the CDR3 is TGTGCTAGTGGTTTGTCTCGGGGTAGCGGGGGGCTCACCGGGGAGCTGTTTTTT. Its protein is CASGLSRGSGGLTGELFF.

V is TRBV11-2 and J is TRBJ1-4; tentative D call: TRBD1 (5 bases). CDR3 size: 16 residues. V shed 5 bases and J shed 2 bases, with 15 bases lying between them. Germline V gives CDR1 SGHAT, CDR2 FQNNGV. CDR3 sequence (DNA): TGTGCCAGCAGCCCCAGGGTCCACGGTACTAATGAAAAACTGTTTTTT. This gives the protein CASSPRVHGTNEKLFF.

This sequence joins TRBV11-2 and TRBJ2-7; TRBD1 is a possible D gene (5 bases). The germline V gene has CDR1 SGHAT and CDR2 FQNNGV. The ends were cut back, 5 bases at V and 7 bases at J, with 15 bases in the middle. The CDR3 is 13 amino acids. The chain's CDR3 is CASSLGGAQEQYF. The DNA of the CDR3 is TGTGCCAGCAGCCTCGGTGGGGCCCAGGAGCAGTACTTC.